This T cell receptor beta chain came from a study of blood T cell repertoires in COVID-19. The overall study: Sources were T cells, B-cell-depleted T cells, or PBMCs; the material itself was cDNA or gDNA.

Only in-frame clones appear in the TCRdb table, and some are missing; sequencing was by immunoSEQ multiplex PCR. Of some 31,000 clones detected, roughly nine tenths appear once; the ten largest clones hold 10% to 15%. This CDR3 has 15 amino acids. CDR1 is SGHRS and CDR2 is YFSETQ in the germline V gene. Trimming removed 0 bases from V and 4 bases from J, with 12 bases in between. The sequence was collected from a human donor in a cohort sampled during active COVID-19. The sequencing input was peripheral blood. The chain uses TRBV5-1 and TRBJ2-3; unclear D gene. The CDR3 here is CASSLGGIGADTQYF. CDR3 DNA: TGCGCCAGCAGCTTGGGCGGTATTGGCGCAGATACGCAGTATTTT.